This record concerns one TCR beta chain sequence. Its antigen specificity is not known. No much larger clonotype is one base removed from it; base qualities were not supplied. In the germline V gene, CDR1 corresponds to SGHTA and CDR2 to FQGTGA. The junction shows trimming of 2 bases on V and 7 bases on J, plus 15 bases between the germline ends. Spanning cysteine to phenylalanine, the CDR3 consists of 15 amino acids. Only the CDR3 DNA stays, 45 bases, in frame from base 1. Using a BD FACSAria II cell sorter, four subsets defined by PD-1 and/or TIGIT were sorted out of live CD3+CD8+TCRalphabeta+ cells. To characterize relevance to anti-PD-1 therapy response, circulating CD8 T cells were sorted into four subsets based on PD-1 and TIGIT expression. For every sorted CD8 T-cell subset, sequencing covered both the TCR alpha and the TCR beta chains. Peripheral blood was collected before the first anti-PD-1 injection, after two injections and after four injections. PBMCs were immediately isolated by Ficoll gradient centrifugation. Until use, PBMCs were kept cryopreserved in liquid nitrogen in RPMI containing approximately 20% FCS and about 9.5% DMSO. After thawing, PBMCs were stained with a viability dye plus antibodies against CD3, CD8alpha, TCRalphabeta, PD-1 and TIGIT. The RNeasy Kit was used to extract total RNA, and all samples had a RIN greater than 7.

This sample stems from a study of circulating CD8 cells and anti-PD-1 response in melanoma (dated by TCRdb to about 2020). Regarding the complete study: Patients received nivolumab intravenously at 3 mg/kg every 2 weeks. Responders were defined as patients showing complete or partial responses, and non-responders as patients showing stable or progressive disease (RECIST v1.1). The melanoma cohort had about 13 patients, seven of whom got anti-PD-1 as first-line therapy, while the other six had previously had targeted therapy or immunotherapy. PD-1 on on-treatment samples was detected using a biotinylated anti-human IgG4 antibody. The TCR repertoire analysis was performed on roughly eleven melanoma patients, comprising 7 non-responders and 4 responders.

Instrument on record: NextSeq 500. Starting from roughly 15 ng of total RNA, TCR libraries were made with the QIAseq Immune Repertoire RNA Library Kit, Human TCR Panel. The TCR libraries were sequenced on an Illumina NextSeq using a Mid Output V2 kit and asymmetric 261x41 paired-end reads. Each TCR library was diluted to roughly 4 nM, pooled, denatured and loaded at approximately 0.96 pM. The authors' pipeline ran thus. The QIAGEN GeneGlobe Data Analysis Center was used to process TCR FASTQ files, and downstream analysis was done in R 3.5.2. Clonality was calculated as one minus Shannon entropy normalized by the log of the number of unique productive sequences. For each subset, Fisher exact tests at 5% FDR were used to find TRA or TRB clonotypes whose abundance differed between baseline and M1. Clonotypes with differential abundance were put into four groups: emerging, expanding, contracting or non-expanding/contracting. Repertoire overlap between patients was measured with Morisita's overlap index. TCRdb reran the public reads through fastp at Q25 and MiXCR, keeping productive beta chains. Each CDR3 protein appears once, grouped with its most common genes and DNA. V and J calls and clone size were set by TCRdb, not the authors. Present in this sample are more than 700 distinct CDR3 sequences, under 15% of which were seen just once. Approximately 42% of the sample comes from the top ten.

Overall study results and their limits: Between subsets, repertoires were largely private, with fewer than 7.5% of TRB clonotypes shared at M1, and the highest sharing was seen between DPOS and TIGIT. The published TCR repertoire comparisons used only baseline and M1 samples from a small cohort with few responders. Both treatment-naive and previously treated patients were included in the cohort, and this mixing was noted by the authors as something that could influence results. The DNEG repertoire was the most diverse; PD-1 and DPOS showed similar, higher clonality, and TIGIT repertoires were the least diverse. Since no tumor material could be accessed, the researchers instead assessed tumor reactivity using peptide assays on expanded sorted subsets. Because material was limited, most experiments were generally run without replicates.

The sample was CD8+ T cells from PBMCs, taken at baseline or after one month of anti-PD-1 therapy (not recorded which). The TCR sequence derives from a human donor with melanoma. Here the chain combines TRBV7-3 and TRBJ2-1; a weak D assignment points to TRBD2 (6 bases agree). The nucleotide sequence reads TGTGCCAGCAGCTTACTGGCTAGCGTCACAAATGAGCAGTTCTTC. Translated, this gives CASSLLASVTNEQFF.